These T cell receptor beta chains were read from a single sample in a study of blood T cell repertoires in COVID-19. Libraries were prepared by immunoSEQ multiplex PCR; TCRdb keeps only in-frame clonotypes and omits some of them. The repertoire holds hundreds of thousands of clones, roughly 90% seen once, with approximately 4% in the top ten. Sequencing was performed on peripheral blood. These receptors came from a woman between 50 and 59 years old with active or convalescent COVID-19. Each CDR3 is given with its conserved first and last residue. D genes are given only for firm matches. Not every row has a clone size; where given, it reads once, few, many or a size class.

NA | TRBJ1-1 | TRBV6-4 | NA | TGTGCCAGCAGTGACTCCGGCGGGGGGCAACCGAGGACTGAAGCTTTCTTT | CASSDSGGGQPRTEAFF
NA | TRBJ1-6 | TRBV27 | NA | TGTGCCAGCAGTTATACAGGGATCAATTCACCCCTCCACTTT | CASSYTGINSPLHF
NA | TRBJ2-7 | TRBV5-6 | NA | TGTGCCAGCAGCTTGGAGGGGGGGTTGTACGAGCAGTACTTC | CASSLEGGLYEQYF
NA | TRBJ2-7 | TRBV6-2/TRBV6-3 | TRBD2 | TGTGCCAGCAGTTACCTTCGAACTAGCGGGAGCTCCTACGAGCAGTACTTC | CASSYLRTSGSSYEQYF
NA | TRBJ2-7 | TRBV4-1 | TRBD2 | TGCGCCAGCAGCCAAGGCCCGATCCCCCGGGAGGGTAGTTACTTC | CASSQGPIPREGSYF
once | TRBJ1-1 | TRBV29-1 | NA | TGCAGCGTTCGACAGATCAACACTGAAGCTTTCTTT | CSVRQINTEAFF
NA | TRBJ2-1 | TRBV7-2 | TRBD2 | TGTGCCAGCAGCATGAGCGGGAGCGTTGAGCAGTTCTTC | CASSMSGSVEQFF
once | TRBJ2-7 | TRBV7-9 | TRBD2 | TGTGCCAGCAGCTTAGGGCTAGCGGGGGCCCCTAGGGAGCAGTACTTC | CASSLGLAGAPREQYF
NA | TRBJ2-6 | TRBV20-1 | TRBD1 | TGCAGTGCTAGTCACACCGGGGGACAGGGTTCGTCTGGGGCCAACGTCCTGACTTTC | CSASHTGGQGSSGANVLTF
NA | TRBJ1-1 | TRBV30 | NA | TGTGCCTGGAGTGTACAGGCCGCGAACACTGAAGCTTTCTTT | CAWSVQAANTEAFF
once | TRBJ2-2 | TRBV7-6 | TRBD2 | TGTGCCAGCAGCGCCAGACTAGCGGGAGAGGGGGCCGGGGAGCTGTTTTTT | CASSARLAGEGAGELFF
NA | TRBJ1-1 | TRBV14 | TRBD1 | TGTGCCAGCAGCCGGGACAGGGTCACTGAAGCTTTCTTT | CASSRDRVTEAFF
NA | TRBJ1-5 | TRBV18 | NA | TGTGCCAGCTCAGCGGCCAGGGATCAGCCCCAGCATTTT | CASSAARDQPQHF
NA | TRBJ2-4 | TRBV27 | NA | TGTGCCAGCAGCGAGTTGGGCCGTCCCAGCCAGTACTTC | CASSELGRPSQYF
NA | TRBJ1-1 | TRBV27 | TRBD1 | TGTGCCAGCAGTTCAGGGACAGGGGGCCCTGAAGCTTTCTTT | CASSSGTGGPEAFF
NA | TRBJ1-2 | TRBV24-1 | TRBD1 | TGTGCCACCAGTGATTTCCGGACAGGGGGCTGGGATGGCTACACCTTC | CATSDFRTGGWDGYTF
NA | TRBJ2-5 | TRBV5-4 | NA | TGTGCCAGCAGCTTCGGACAGAGCGAAGAGACCCAGTACTTC | CASSFGQSEETQYF
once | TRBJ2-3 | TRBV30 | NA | TGTGCCTGGAGTGTACACCGAGCGCGCGTTCTTACGCAGTATTTT | CAWSVHRARVLTQYF
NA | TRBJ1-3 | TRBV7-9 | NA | TGTGCCAGCAGCTTAAGCTGGGAGACTGGAAACACCATATATTTT | CASSLSWETGNTIYF
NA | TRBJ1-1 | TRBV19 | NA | TGTGCCAGTAGTATTGAGTTTGATCGGAACACTGAAGCTTTCTTT | CASSIEFDRNTEAFF
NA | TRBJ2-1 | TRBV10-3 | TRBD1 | TGTGCCATCAGTGAACAGGGGGTCGATGAGCAGTTCTTC | CAISEQGVDEQFF
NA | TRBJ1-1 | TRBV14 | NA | TGTGCCAGCAGCCATAGTACTGAAGCTTTCTTT | CASSHSTEAFF
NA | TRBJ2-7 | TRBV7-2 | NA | TGTGCCAGCAGCTTATGGGCCGGCTACGAGCAGTACTTC | CASSLWAGYEQYF
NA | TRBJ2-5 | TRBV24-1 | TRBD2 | TGTGCCACCAGTGATCCTAGCGGGAGGGCATTATACCAAGAGACCCAGTACTTC | CATSDPSGRALYQETQYF
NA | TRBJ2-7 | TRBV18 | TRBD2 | TGTGCCAGCTCACCTCCCGAGACTAGCGGGAGTCGGTACTTC | CASSPPETSGSRYF
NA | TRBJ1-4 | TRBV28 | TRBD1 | TGTGCCAGCAGTTTCGGACAGGGTAGGGTAAAACTGTTTTTT | CASSFGQGRVKLFF
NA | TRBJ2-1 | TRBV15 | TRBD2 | TGTGCCACCAGCAGAGGTTTTAGCGGGAGGCCCTACAATGAGCAGTTCTTC | CATSRGFSGRPYNEQFF
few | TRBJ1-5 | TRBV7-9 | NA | TGTGCCAGCAGCTTAGCCAGTAGCAATCAGCCCCAGCATTTT | CASSLASSNQPQHF
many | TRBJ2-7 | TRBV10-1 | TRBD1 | TGCGCCAGCAGTGAGAGCGCCGGAGGACAGGCCTCGTACGAGCAGTACTTC | CASSESAGGQASYEQYF
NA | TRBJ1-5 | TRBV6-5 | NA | TGTGCCAGCAGTCCGCAGGGAAGGGGCAATCAGCCCCAGCATTTT | CASSPQGRGNQPQHF
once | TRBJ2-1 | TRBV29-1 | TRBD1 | TGCAGCCTCTCCGGGACAGGGTCGTCCTACAATGAGCAGTTCTTC | CSLSGTGSSYNEQFF
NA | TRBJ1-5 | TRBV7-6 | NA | TGTGCCAGCAGCTTAGGGGAGGGTGCGGGTCAGCCCCAGCATTTT | CASSLGEGAGQPQHF
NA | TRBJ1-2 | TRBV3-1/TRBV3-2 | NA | TGTGCCAGCAGCCAAAGGGGGACGGCCCGGGACGGTGGCTACACCTTC | CASSQRGTARDGGYTF
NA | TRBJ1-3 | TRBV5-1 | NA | TGCGCCAGCAGCTTGGAGTCAGGGAAGGGAAACACCATATATTTT | CASSLESGKGNTIYF
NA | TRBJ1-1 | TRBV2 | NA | TGTGCCAGCAGTCCAGGTTACACTGAAGCTTTCTTT | CASSPGYTEAFF
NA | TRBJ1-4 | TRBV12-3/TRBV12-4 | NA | TGTGCCAGCACCAGGGAACACGAAAAACTGTTTTTT | CASTREHEKLFF
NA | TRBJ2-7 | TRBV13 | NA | TGTGCCAGCGCGGTGTTTGAGGAAAATATTTCCTACGAGCAGTACTTC | CASAVFEENISYEQYF
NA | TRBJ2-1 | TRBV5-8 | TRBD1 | TGTGCCAGCAGGCCAGGGGGCCGAACCTCCTACAATGAGCAGTTCTTC | CASRPGGRTSYNEQFF
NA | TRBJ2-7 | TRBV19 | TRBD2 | TGTGCCAGTAGCCGGGGGGGACTAGCGGACACCTACGAGCAGTACTTC | CASSRGGLADTYEQYF
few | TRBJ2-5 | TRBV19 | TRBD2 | TGTGCCAGTACCCTCAATGGGGGGGGTACGGAGACCCAGTACTTC | CASTLNGGGTETQYF
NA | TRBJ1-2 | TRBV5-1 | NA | TGCGCCAGCAGCGGGTCAGGGGCAGTAGCTAACTATGGCTACACCTTC | CASSGSGAVANYGYTF
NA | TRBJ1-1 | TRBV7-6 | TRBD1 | TGTGCCAGCAGCCCTACGGACAGGGGGCCTACTGAAGCTTTCTTT | CASSPTDRGPTEAFF
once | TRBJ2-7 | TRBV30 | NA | TGTGCCTGGCGGGACGGGGGATACGAGCAGTACTTC | CAWRDGGYEQYF
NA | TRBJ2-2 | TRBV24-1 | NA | TGTGCCACCAGTGACCGGACTACAACCGGGGAGCTGTTTTTT | CATSDRTTTGELFF
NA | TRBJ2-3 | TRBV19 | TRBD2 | TGTGCCAGTAGTAGCGGACTAGCGGGAGCCCGCACAGATACGCAGTATTTT | CASSSGLAGARTDTQYF
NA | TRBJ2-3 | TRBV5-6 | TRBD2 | TGTGCCAGCAGCTTGTCCGGGGGGTCAGGTACGCAGTATTTT | CASSLSGGSGTQYF
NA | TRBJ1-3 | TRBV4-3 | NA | TGCGCCAGCAGCCCGACAGCTCTTTCTGGAAACACCATATATTTT | CASSPTALSGNTIYF
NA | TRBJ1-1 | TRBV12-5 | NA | TGTGCTAGTGGTTTACCAACCACAGGGTTCCCTGAAGCTTTCTTT | CASGLPTTGFPEAFF
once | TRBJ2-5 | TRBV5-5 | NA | TGTGCCAGCAGCTATCCGGGACTCAAAGAGACCCAGTACTTC | CASSYPGLKETQYF
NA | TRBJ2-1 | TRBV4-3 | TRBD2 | TGCGCCAGCAGCCAGGGGACTAGCGGCTACAATGAGCAGTTCTTC | CASSQGTSGYNEQFF
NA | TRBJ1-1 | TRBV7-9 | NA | TGTGCCAGCAGCTTAGCTACAGGGTCCAGGTCTGAAGCTTTCTTT | CASSLATGSRSEAFF